This T cell receptor beta chain was captured in a study of blood T cell repertoires in COVID-19. The CDR3 sequence is 14 residues long. The V gene's germline CDR1 is SGHVS and CDR2 FNYEAQ. Trimming removed 5 bases at V and 4 bases at J, with 14 bases between. In the source study's methods: For nucleated cells, counts were estimated from reference gene primer amplification. The table came from immunoSEQ multiplex PCR; TCRdb's copy has only in-frame clones and leaves some out. The V and J calls and the clone size are those of that table, but D and trimming were determined from the DNA. The sample consists of some 88,000 clones, 70% to 90% of them appearing once.

This receptor was taken from a man aged 60 to 69 with acute or convalescent COVID-19. The gene calls are TRBV7-6 and TRBJ1-1, with unresolved D. Material for sequencing was peripheral blood. The CDR3 loop reads CASSLLTEITEAFF. The CDR3 DNA follows: TGTGCCAGCAGCCTCCTTACGGAGATCACTGAAGCTTTCTTT.